This T cell receptor beta chain was documented in a study of shared clonotypes between healthy human individuals. As defined, naive CD8 cells were CD45RO-negative and positively selected for CCR7, with terminally differentiated effector memory CD45RA+ cells excluded. Germline assignment: CDR1 WSHSY and CDR2 SAAADI. V lost 6 bases to trimming and J lost 0 bases, with 8 bases between them. CDR3 length: 14 amino acids. Using immunoSEQ multiplex PCR, the repertoire was profiled, and TCRdb retains in-frame clones only, with some absent. This sample carries around 700,000 clones, 92% of them seen once, and the ten largest clones take approximately 24%.

The TCR was taken from a young man in good health. Sample: naive CD8+ T cells sorted from blood. V gene TRBV10-2 combines with J gene TRBJ2-2, with D unresolved. Here the CDR3 DNA reads TGCGCCAGCAGCTGGCTTTCGAACACCGGGGAGCTGTTTTTT. Translation gives CASSWLSNTGELFF.